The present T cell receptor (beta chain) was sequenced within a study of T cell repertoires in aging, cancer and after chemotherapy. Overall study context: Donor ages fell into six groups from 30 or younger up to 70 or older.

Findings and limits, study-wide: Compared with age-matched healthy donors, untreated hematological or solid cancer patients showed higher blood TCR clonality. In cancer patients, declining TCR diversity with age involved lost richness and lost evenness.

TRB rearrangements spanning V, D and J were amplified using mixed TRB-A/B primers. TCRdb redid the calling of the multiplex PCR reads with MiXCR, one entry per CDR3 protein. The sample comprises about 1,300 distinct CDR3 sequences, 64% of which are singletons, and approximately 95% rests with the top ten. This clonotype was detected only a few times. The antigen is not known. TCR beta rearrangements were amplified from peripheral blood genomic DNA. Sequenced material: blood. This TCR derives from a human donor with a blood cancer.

The CDR3 nucleotides are TGTGCCACCAGCAGTGAATGGACGGACACCGGGGAGCTGTTTTTT. Amino acids: CATSSEWTDTGELFF. The chain has TRBV15 and TRBJ2-2; D gene uncertain. The CDR3 covers 15 residues. CDR1 LNHNV and CDR2 YYDKDF come from the germline V gene (reference sequence). Deletions cut 3 bases from V and 3 bases from J, with 11 bases between.